The T cell receptor (beta chain) described here comes from a study of T cells after posttransplantation cyclophosphamide. Study outcomes and limitations: Skin or GI-infiltrating T cells shared few TRB sequences with blood. Later blood repertoires were often dominated by clones from the donor CD8+ memory compartment. Recipient CMV seropositivity and CMV reactivation strongly tracked TRB clonality.

Clones were sequenced by immunoSEQ multiplex PCR, and TCRdb holds only the in-frame ones, with some missing. The specimen has thousands of clones, none found just once. Busulfan-fludarabine conditioning, marrow transplant, and cyclophosphamide on days +3 and +4 were administered. A word on this clone: Its antigen is unknown.

The CDR3 length is 16 residues. Germline V CDR1 and CDR2: SGHVS, FNYEAQ. The source material was PBMCs, sampled after allogeneic stem cell transplant with posttransplant cyclophosphamide. This chain connects TRBV7-6 to TRBJ2-5, with TRBD2 identical over 9 bases. The DNA end lines up better with TRBJ2-7; the J call may be wrong. This clonotype was obtained from a female patient aged 45-65 years who received an allogeneic stem cell transplant from an unrelated donor, was CMV-positive, and had acute GVHD only. Some of the T cells may derive from the graft donor. The CDR3 loop reads CASSEVAGVNSYEQYF. The DNA for the CDR3 is TGTGCCAGCAGCGAAGTAGCGGGAGTGAATTCCTACGAGCAGTACTTC.